The next 13 T cell receptor beta chains were all read from a single sample in a study of control samples from healthy donors and cancer patients. Sequenced by immunoSEQ multiplex PCR; TCRdb stores in-frame clones only, minus some. The sample carries 230,000 or so clones, just under 95% recorded once. Sequenced material: blood. The receptors stem from a man aged 45-60 years in good health.

The rearrangement links TRBV7-9 to TRBJ1-1; D is unresolved. The CDR3 covers 13 residues. Germline V lookup: CDR1 SEHNR, CDR2 FQNEAQ (reference sequence). The V and J ends lost 7 bases and 2 bases respectively, with 11 bases between them. CDR3 sequence (DNA): TGTGCCAGCACCCAGTCACCCAACACTGAAGCTTTCTTT. It codes for CASTQSPNTEAFF.

The CDR3 DNA reads TGTGCCAGCTCACCTTCCGGCGACGAGCAGTACTTC. It codes for CASSPSGDEQYF. The chain has TRBV18 and TRBJ2-7; D gene ambiguous. Germline assignment: CDR1 KGHSH and CDR2 LQKENI. Trimming took off 3 bases at V and 5 bases at J, with 8 bases between the two ends. The CDR3 consists of 12 residues.

J is TRBJ1-2 and V is TRBV6-5; D not certain. In germline, CDR1 is MNHEY, CDR2 SVGAGI. V was shortened by 0 bases and J by 4 bases, with 12 bases between the two germline ends. The CDR3 consists of 15 residues. The DNA for the CDR3 is TGTGCCAGCAGTTACTCGAACGGGCCGTCCTATGGCTACACCTTC. Translation gives CASSYSNGPSYGYTF.

The J gene is TRBJ2-6, the V gene TRBV10-3; the D gene could be TRBD1 or TRBD2 (5 bases each). The V end was cut by 5 bases, the J end by 0 bases, with 11 bases between. Germline CDR1 ENHRY, CDR2 SYGVKD. CDR3 length: 16 amino acids. The CDR3 sequence is CAISQGDPSGANVLTF. In DNA, the CDR3 is TGTGCCATCAGTCAAGGGGACCCCTCTGGGGCCAACGTCCTGACTTTC.

This clone has only a few counts. V usage is TRBV6-1 and J usage is TRBJ1-3; D uncertain. Trimming stripped 2 bases from V and 7 bases from J, with 15 bases between. Germline-derived CDR1 and CDR2 are MNHNS and SASEGT. CDR3 length: 15 amino acids. DNA of the CDR3: TGTGCCAGCAGTGAATCCCAGTTGGCGGCGAACACCATATATTTT. This codes for CASSESQLAANTIYF.

The chain has TRBV28 and TRBJ1-2; possibly TRBD1 for D (6 bases). CDR1 MDHEN and CDR2 SYDVKM come from the germline V gene. The CDR3 contains 13 residues. The V and J ends lost 3 bases and 2 bases respectively, with 7 bases between them. The chain's CDR3 is CASSFGQNYGYTF. The DNA for the CDR3 is TGTGCCAGCAGTTTCGGACAGAACTATGGCTACACCTTC.

This sequence joins TRBV7-8 and TRBJ2-5; D is possibly TRBD2 (6 bases). Germline V CDR1 and CDR2: SGHVS, FQNEAQ. Trimming left V 5 bases short and J 5 bases short, with 9 bases between. The CDR3 loop spans 12 amino acids. The CDR3, as DNA: TGTGCCAGCAGCCAGCGGGTCGAGACCCAGTACTTC. It translates to CASSQRVETQYF.

The gene calls are TRBV2 and TRBJ1-6; TRBD1 matches 8 bases. Looked up from germline, CDR1 is SNHLY and CDR2 is FYNNEI. The CDR3 length is 14 residues. V shed 3 bases, J shed 8 bases, and the junction held 3 bases outside the gene matches. The CDR3 region is CASSDDRGHSPLHF. Written as DNA, the CDR3 is TGTGCCAGCAGTGACGACAGGGGTCATTCACCCCTCCACTTT. Based on the CDR3 plus reference TRBV2 and TRBJ1-6, the full variable domain is EPEVTQTPSHQVTQMGQEVILRCVPISNHLYFYWYRQILGQKVEFLVSFYNNEISEKSEIFDDQFSVERPDGSNFTLKIRSTKLEDSAMYFCASSDDRGHSPLHFGNGTRLTVT.

This clone was found once. The chain carries TRBV5-1 and TRBJ2-2; 7 bases map to TRBD1. The CDR3 runs 14 residues. Germline V lookup: CDR1 SGHRS, CDR2 YFSETQ. V shed 0 bases, J shed 6 bases, and the junction held 2 bases outside the gene matches. CDR3 bases: TGCGCCAGCAGCTTGGCCGACAGGGCCGGGGAGCTGTTTTTT. The encoded protein is CASSLADRAGELFF.

The CDR3 nucleotides are TGTGCCAGCAGTTCTCTATGGACCCAGTACTTC. Protein sequence: CASSSLWTQYF. The chain combines TRBV28 with TRBJ2-5; D is unclear. The germline V gene encodes CDR1 MDHEN and CDR2 SYDVKM. This CDR3 comprises 11 residues. Trimming removed 4 bases from V and 7 bases from J, with 7 bases in between.

The chain combines TRBV18 with TRBJ1-1; no definite D call. The CDR3 contains 19 residues. Germline V CDR1 and CDR2: KGHSH, LQKENI. V was clipped by 1 base and J by 0 bases, with 21 bases between them. The CDR3 DNA reads TGTGCCAGCTCACCACGAATTTCAGGAGCATCTGACTTGAACACTGAAGCTTTCTTT. Protein sequence: CASSPRISGASDLNTEAFF.

This chain links TRBV27 with TRBJ1-6; 7 bases agree with TRBD1. The junction had 19 bases not matched to a gene; V was cut back by 5 bases and J by 9 bases. CDR3 length: 18 residues. Looked up from germline, CDR1 is MNHEY and CDR2 is SMNVEV (reference sequence). The CDR3 region is CASSPDRDRLIISSPLHF. DNA of the CDR3: TGTGCCAGCAGTCCCGACCGGGACAGACTAATAATTAGTTCACCCCTCCACTTT.

V usage is TRBV5-8 and J usage is TRBJ2-1, with D perhaps given as TRBD1 or TRBD2 (5 bases each). V gave up 10 bases and J gave up 8 bases, with 22 bases separating them. The CDR3 is 14 residues long. The germline V gene encodes CDR1 SGHTS and CDR2 YDEGEE. The CDR3 loop is CAGSSLGVGDEQFF. As DNA, the CDR3 is TGTGCCGGATCATCTTTGGGGGTTGGCGATGAGCAGTTCTTC.